These T cell receptor beta chains were read from a single sample in a study of T-cell memory formation after mild COVID-19. TCRdb called the 5' RACE reads again in MiXCR, with one record for every CDR3 protein. Found here are around 250,000 distinct CDR3 sequences, 16% of them singletons; the top ten hold roughly a fifth. Specimen: PBMCs or a T cell subset sorted from them (not recorded which). All receptors come from a young man who had mild COVID-19 (a few samples of this study predate the infection). Cell type and time point are not known. Both conserved end residues are part of each CDR3. A D gene is named only where the DNA matches it firmly. Only some rows state a clone size, as once, few, many or a class for expanded clones.

>.|TRBJ2-5|TRBV2|TRBD2
CASSDSGLAEETQYF
TGTGCCAGCAGTGACTCGGGACTAGCAGAAGAGACCCAGTACTTC
>few|TRBJ1-1|TRBV7-9|.
CASSSDRTLGNTEAFF
TGTGCCAGCAGCTCCGATCGGACGCTCGGGAACACTGAAGCTTTCTTT
>.|TRBJ1-2|TRBV6-1|TRBD1
CASSGTGGFYGYTF
TGTGCCAGCAGTGGAACAGGGGGCTTCTATGGCTACACCTTC
>few|TRBJ2-5|TRBV5-1|.
CASSLSFELSTQYF
TGCGCCAGCAGCTTGAGTTTTGAACTATCGACCCAGTACTTC
>.|TRBJ2-1|TRBV2|.
CASTPGAGNEQFF
TGTGCCAGCACCCCGGGGGCGGGCAATGAGCAGTTCTTC
>.|TRBJ2-4|TRBV21-1|.
CASSKGSAKNIQYF
TGTGCCAGCAGCAAAGGCTCGGCCAAAAACATTCAGTACTTC
>few|TRBJ1-6|TRBV5-1|.
CASSHGTPSSYNSPLHF
TGCGCCAGCAGCCATGGGACACCGAGCTCCTATAATTCACCCCTCCACTTT
>few|TRBJ2-5|TRBV24-1|.
CATSDALGAQETQYF
TGTGCCACCAGTGATGCCCTCGGCGCGCAAGAGACCCAGTACTTC
>few|TRBJ2-1|TRBV29-1|TRBD1
CSVEYLTGDSEQFF
TGCAGCGTTGAATACCTAACAGGGGATAGTGAGCAGTTCTTC
>few|TRBJ1-2|TRBV7-2|.
CASSLVVSVYGYTF
TGTGCCAGCAGCTTAGTTGTCAGTGTCTATGGCTACACCTTC
>once|TRBJ1-2|TRBV2|.
CASSDRQYGYTF
TGTGCCAGCAGTGACAGGCAGTATGGCTACACCTTC
>.|TRBJ2-5|TRBV10-3|.
CAIRGVQETQYF
TGTGCCATCAGGGGAGTACAAGAGACCCAGTACTTC
>few|TRBJ2-3|TRBV24-1|.
CATSDREADTQYF
TGTGCCACCAGTGACCGTGAAGCAGATACGCAGTATTTT
>few|TRBJ2-3|TRBV11-2|TRBD2
CASSLEFPGGPRDTQYF
TGTGCCAGCAGCTTAGAATTTCCGGGGGGGCCTCGGGATACGCAGTATTTT
>few|TRBJ1-1|TRBV27|TRBD1
CASSLTGGAEAFF
TGTGCCAGCAGTTTGACAGGGGGCGCTGAAGCTTTCTTT
>few|TRBJ1-1|TRBV12-3/TRBV12-4|TRBD1
CASSQRQGWGTEAFF
TGTGCCAGCAGTCAACGACAGGGCTGGGGCACTGAAGCTTTCTTT
>many|TRBJ2-3|TRBV4-1|.
CASSQEGPPNTDTQYF
TGCGCCAGCAGCCAAGAGGGCCCTCCGAACACAGATACGCAGTATTTT
>few|TRBJ1-2|TRBV12-3/TRBV12-4|.
CASTLRSYGYTF
TGTGCCAGCACCCTGAGATCCTATGGCTACACCTTC
>many|TRBJ1-6|TRBV5-5|.
CASGPNSPLHF
TGTGCCAGCGGACCGAATTCACCCCTCCACTTT
>few|TRBJ2-1|TRBV2|.
CASSERLVLGIYNEQFF
TGTGCCAGCAGTGAAAGGTTGGTACTAGGAATCTACAATGAGCAGTTCTTC
>many|TRBJ2-1|TRBV7-2|.
CASSLGGGPLFF
TGTGCCAGCAGCTTAGGTGGGGGGCCCTTGTTCTTC
>.|TRBJ1-6|TRBV5-8|TRBD1
CASSTKLGGYSPLHF
TGTGCCAGCAGCACGAAGCTAGGGGGCTATTCACCCCTCCACTTT
>.|TRBJ2-7|TRBV9|.
CASSVAPSDFAYEQYF
TGTGCCAGCAGCGTAGCGCCCTCGGACTTCGCATACGAGCAGTACTTC
>many|TRBJ2-5|TRBV7-2|.
CASSSDIRETQYF
TGTGCCAGCAGCTCCGACATCCGAGAGACCCAGTACTTC
>.|TRBJ2-7|TRBV29-1|.
CSVQGGGPGAYEQYF
TGCAGCGTTCAGGGAGGAGGGCCAGGGGCTTACGAGCAGTACTTC
>.|TRBJ2-2|TRBV10-3|.
CAIKEVTNTGELFF
TGTGCCATCAAGGAGGTGACGAACACCGGGGAGCTGTTTTTT
>many|TRBJ2-5|TRBV28|.
CASSLPGQETQYF
TGTGCCAGCAGTTTACCGGGGCAAGAGACCCAGTACTTC
>.|TRBJ2-3|TRBV7-9|.
CATALGMRAQYF
TGTGCCACGGCTTTGGGGATGAGGGCGCAGTATTTT
>once|TRBJ1-2|TRBV19|.
CASRDTGYTF
TGTGCCAGCCGGGATACTGGCTACACCTTC
>few|TRBJ2-1|TRBV7-2|TRBD1
CASSLGQGSQQFF
TGTGCCAGCAGCTTAGGACAGGGATCCCAGCAGTTCTTC
>.|TRBJ2-2|TRBV7-6|TRBD1
CASSIRTGSEELFF
TGTGCCAGCAGCATACGGACAGGTTCGGAGGAGCTGTTTTTT
>.|TRBJ2-4|TRBV7-4|.
CASINRALAKNIQYF
TGTGCCAGCATCAACAGGGCTTTAGCCAAAAACATTCAGTACTTC
>few|TRBJ2-1|TRBV19|.
CASSIGRNEQFF
TGTGCCAGTAGTATCGGGAGAAATGAGCAGTTCTTC
>.|TRBJ2-7|TRBV18|.
CASSETSTYEQYF
TGTGCCAGCTCGGAAACTTCTACCTACGAGCAGTACTTC
>.|TRBJ2-5|TRBV7-9|.
CASRLAGMRETQYF
TGTGCCAGCAGACTCGCAGGGATGAGGGAGACCCAGTACTTC
>.|TRBJ1-2|TRBV9|TRBD1
CASSVGQGSGYTF
TGTGCCAGCAGCGTTGGACAGGGAAGTGGCTACACCTTC
>.|TRBJ2-6|TRBV11-2|.
CASSPRHGYSGANVLTF
TGTGCCAGCAGTCCAAGGCACGGTTACTCTGGGGCCAACGTCCTGACTTTC
>few|TRBJ2-1|TRBV11-3|TRBD1
CASSPGTVSYNEQFF
TGTGCCAGCAGCCCAGGGACAGTATCCTACAATGAGCAGTTCTTC
>once|TRBJ1-6|TRBV4-3|.
CASSRTVIYSSYNSPLHF
TGCGCCAGCAGCCGGACAGTCATTTATAGCTCCTATAATTCACCCCTCCACTTT
>few|TRBJ2-7|TRBV29-1|TRBD1
CSVEERGTGNLEQYF
TGCAGCGTTGAAGAGAGAGGGACAGGGAATTTGGAGCAGTACTTC
>.|TRBJ2-7|TRBV5-1|.
CASSLGEYEQYF
TGCGCCAGCAGCTTGGGAGAATACGAGCAGTACTTC
>few|TRBJ1-1|TRBV3-1|TRBD1
CASSPRDSNTEAFF
TGTGCCAGCAGCCCAAGGGACAGTAACACTGAAGCTTTCTTT
>.|TRBJ1-5|TRBV2|.
CASGLRPGVGPQHF
TGTGCCAGCGGCCTACGCCCAGGGGTCGGGCCCCAGCATTTT
>many|TRBJ2-4|TRBV15|.
CATSSKGTEDIQYF
TGTGCCACCAGCTCCAAGGGCACTGAGGACATTCAGTACTTC
>few|TRBJ1-5|TRBV7-6|.
CASSLGPGNQPQHF
TGTGCCAGCAGCTTAGGTCCAGGAAATCAGCCCCAGCATTTT
>few|TRBJ2-7|TRBV13|TRBD1
CASSHGTENYEQYF
TGTGCCAGCAGCCACGGGACAGAGAACTACGAGCAGTACTTC
>few|TRBJ2-1|TRBV6-5|.
CASSYSGGTNEQFF
TGTGCCAGCAGTTACTCGGGGGGAACAAATGAGCAGTTCTTC
>few|TRBJ2-1|TRBV12-3/TRBV12-4|TRBD1
CASSLLVGQGVYNEQFF
TGTGCCAGCAGTTTACTTGTAGGGCAGGGGGTGTACAATGAGCAGTTCTTC
>.|TRBJ2-3|TRBV5-1|TRBD2
CASSEIAGEVDTQYF
TGCGCCAGCAGCGAGATAGCGGGGGAGGTAGATACGCAGTATTTT
>.|TRBJ2-3|TRBV12-3/TRBV12-4|.
CASSPQALSDTQYF
TGTGCCAGCAGCCCCCAGGCCCTTTCAGATACGCAGTATTTT
>.|TRBJ2-1|TRBV12-5|.
CASGFMGGYNEQFF
TGTGCTAGTGGTTTCATGGGGGGATACAATGAGCAGTTCTTC
>many|TRBJ2-5|TRBV6-6|.
CASSYHSETQYF
TGTGCCAGCAGTTACCATTCAGAGACCCAGTACTTC
>.|TRBJ1-2|TRBV15|.
CATSRDAGAYGYTF
TGTGCCACCAGCAGAGATGCGGGGGCCTATGGCTACACCTTC
>.|TRBJ2-7|TRBV12-3/TRBV12-4|TRBD2
CASSYGRGGYEQYF
TGTGCCAGCAGTTATGGGAGGGGAGGATACGAGCAGTACTTC